The clone carrying this T cell receptor beta chain was observed at least ten times. Antigen unknown. The sample belongs to a study of T cells after yellow fever vaccination. Points from the study as a whole: It was the secondary response that reached its peak faster, day 5 versus 15, but it was weaker. Only a small proportion of the clonotypes turned up in both the CD4 and the CD8 compartments, likely arising from convergent recombination.

The CDR3 length is 13 residues. CDR1 is SGHRS and CDR2 is YFSETQ in the germline V gene. V shed 4 bases and J shed 8 bases, with 15 bases lying between them. Template switching with 5'RACE generated the TCR cDNA and added a universal primer site and UMIs. MiXCR, run by TCRdb on the 5' RACE reads, gives a single entry per CDR3 protein. Among approximately 300,000 distinct CDR3 sequences listed, roughly 7% were seen once. The source material was PBMCs, sampled more than 35 days after the first yellow fever vaccination. The clonotype comes from a man aged 18 to 30 who received the YFV17D yellow fever vaccine. V and J are TRBV5-1 and TRBJ1-1; D uncertain. The CDR3 reads CASSTQAEGEAFF. CDR3 in DNA: TGCGCCAGCAGCACTCAAGCGGAAGGGGAAGCTTTCTTT.